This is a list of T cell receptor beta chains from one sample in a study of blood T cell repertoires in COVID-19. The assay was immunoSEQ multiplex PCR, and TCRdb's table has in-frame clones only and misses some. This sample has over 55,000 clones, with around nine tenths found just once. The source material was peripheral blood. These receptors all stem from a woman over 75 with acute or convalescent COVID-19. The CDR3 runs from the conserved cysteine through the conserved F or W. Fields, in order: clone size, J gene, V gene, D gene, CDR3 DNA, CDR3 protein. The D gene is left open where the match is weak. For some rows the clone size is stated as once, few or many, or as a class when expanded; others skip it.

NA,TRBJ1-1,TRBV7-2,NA,TGTGCCAGCAGCTTACAGGTGAACACTGAAGCTTTCTTT,CASSLQVNTEAFF
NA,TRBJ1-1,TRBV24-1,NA,TGTGCCACCAGTGATTCCCTCCGTACTGAAGCTTTCTTT,CATSDSLRTEAFF
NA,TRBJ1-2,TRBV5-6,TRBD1,TGTGCCAGCAGCTTGGGACAGGGGATATATGGCTACACCTTC,CASSLGQGIYGYTF
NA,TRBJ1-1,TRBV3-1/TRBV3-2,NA,TGTGCCAGCAGCCAAGATATCAAAGCGGGTACTGAAGCTTTCTTT,CASSQDIKAGTEAFF
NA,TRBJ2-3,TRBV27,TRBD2,TGTGCCAGCAGAACCGGGACTAGCGGTATAGATACGCAGTATTTT,CASRTGTSGIDTQYF
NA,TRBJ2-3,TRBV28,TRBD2,TGTGCCAGCAGTGAAACCGGGACTAGCGATACAGATACGCAGTATTTT,CASSETGTSDTDTQYF
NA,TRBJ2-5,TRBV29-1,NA,TGCAGCGTTGAAATAGAGCGAGAGACCCAGTACTTC,CSVEIERETQYF
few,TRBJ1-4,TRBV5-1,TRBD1,TGCGCCAGCAGTAGATCCGGGCAGGGGGAAGAAAAACTGTTTTTT,CASSRSGQGEEKLFF
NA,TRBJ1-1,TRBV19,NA,TGTGCCAGTAGTATGAGGGAGGGCACTGAAGCTTTCTTT,CASSMREGTEAFF
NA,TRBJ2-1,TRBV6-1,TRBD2,TGTGCCAGCAGTGAATTCGGCGGGGGTTCTCCCTACAATGAGCAGTTCTTC,CASSEFGGGSPYNEQFF
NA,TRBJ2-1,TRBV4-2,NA,TGTGCCAGCAGCCAAGATAGAACCGCGGGGATCAATGAGCAGTTCTTC,CASSQDRTAGINEQFF
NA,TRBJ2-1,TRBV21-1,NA,TGTGCCAGCAGCAAAGGGGGGAGCGGGAGGACCCGAAGCTCCTACAATGAGCAGTTCTTC,CASSKGGSGRTRSSYNEQFF
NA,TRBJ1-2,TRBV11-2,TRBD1,TGTGCCAGCAGCTGGACAGGATCAGGCTACACCTTC,CASSWTGSGYTF
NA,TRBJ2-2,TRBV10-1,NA,TGCGCCAGCAGTGAGCCCAGGGAAAAGGGGACCGGGGAGCTGTTTTTT,CASSEPREKGTGELFF
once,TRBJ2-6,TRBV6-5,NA,TGTGCCAGCACCCTCTCTGGGGCCAACGTCCTGACTTTC,CASTLSGANVLTF
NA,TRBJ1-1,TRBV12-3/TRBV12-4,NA,TGTGCCAGCAGTTTATTCGGGGTCGCTGAAGCTTTCTTT,CASSLFGVAEAFF
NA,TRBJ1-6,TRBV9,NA,TGTGCCAGCAGCACGGGGGGGCATAATTCACCCCTCCACTTT,CASSTGGHNSPLHF
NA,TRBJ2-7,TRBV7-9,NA,TGTGCCAGCAGCTTCCTGGGGGGAACCTACGAGCAGTACTTC,CASSFLGGTYEQYF
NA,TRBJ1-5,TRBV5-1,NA,TGCGCCAGCAGCCCCGGACACTCTAAGGCGCCCCAGCATTTT,CASSPGHSKAPQHF
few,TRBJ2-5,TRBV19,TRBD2,TGTGCCAGTACCCAAGGCACTAGCGGGACGGTGACCCAGTACTTC,CASTQGTSGTVTQYF
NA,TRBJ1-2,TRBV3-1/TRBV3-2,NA,TGTGCCAGCAGCCAGACAGAGGGCTACACCTTC,CASSQTEGYTF
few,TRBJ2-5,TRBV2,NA,TGTGCCAGCAGAGTAGAAGGGAGACAAGAGACCCAGTACTTC,CASRVEGRQETQYF
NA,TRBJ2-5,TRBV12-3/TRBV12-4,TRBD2,TGTGCCAGCAGTCGTAGCGGGTTGGAGACCCAGTACTTC,CASSRSGLETQYF
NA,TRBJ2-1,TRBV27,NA,TGTGCCAGCAGTATGCCGGGAACCAACAATGAGCAGTTCTTC,CASSMPGTNNEQFF
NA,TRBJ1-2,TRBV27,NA,TGTGCCAGCAGTACCGGGGTTGGCTACACCTTC,CASSTGVGYTF
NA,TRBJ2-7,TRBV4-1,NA,TGCGCCAGCAGCCAAGGTATCACAGCACCCTACGAGCAGTACTTC,CASSQGITAPYEQYF
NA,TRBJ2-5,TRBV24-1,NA,TGTGCCACCAGTGACCCGACAGTTGAACCTTGGACCCAGTACTTC,CATSDPTVEPWTQYF